One sample yielded the 22 T cell receptor beta chains listed below, sequenced in a study of beta chain features in type 1 diabetes. Overall study findings and caveats: Moderate yet significant TCRB CDR3 shortening was seen in Type 1 diabetes patients in all four CD4+ subsets.

Antigens for these TCRs are unknown. TCRB transcripts that were expressed got sequenced, as all of the isolated RNA had been reverse transcribed. TCRdb keeps only in-frame clones here, not all; method: immunoSEQ multiplex PCR. Of about 25,000 clones in the sample, roughly 70% were seen once. Sample: stem cell memory CD4+ T cells from blood. These receptors were collected from a woman in her thirties or forties with type 1 diabetes.

This chain links TRBV7-3 with TRBJ2-3; D perhaps matches TRBD2 (6 bases). The CDR3 contains 15 residues. Germline CDR1 and CDR2: SGHTA and FQGTGA. V lost 1 base and J 0 bases, leaving 8 bases between the germline ends. DNA for the CDR3: TGTGCCAGCAGCTTAATCGCGGGGAGCACAGATACGCAGTATTTT. Encoded protein: CASSLIAGSTDTQYF.

This clone was counted only a few times. The chain couples TRBV7-9 to TRBJ2-5; D perhaps matches TRBD2 (6 bases). The V gene's germline CDR1 is SEHNR and CDR2 FQNEAQ (reference sequence). This CDR3 is 15 amino acids long. V lost 4 bases, J lost 2 bases, and 14 bases lay in between. DNA for the CDR3: TGTGCCAGCAGCTGGACCTCAGGGAGGCAAGAGACCCAGTACTTC. Residues: CASSWTSGRQETQYF.

This clone appeared a single time. The chain recombines TRBV30 with TRBJ2-2; perhaps TRBD1 as D (5 bases). The CDR3 sequence is 13 residues long. With 1 base removed from V and 4 bases from J, the gap between germline ends came to 7 bases. In germline, CDR1 is GTSNPN, CDR2 SVGIG (reference sequence). The CDR3 DNA sequence: TGTGCCTGGAGTGCTCAGGGCACCGGGGAGCTGTTTTTT. It translates to CAWSAQGTGELFF.

V is TRBV19 and J is TRBJ2-7; 7 nucleotides agree with TRBD1. CDR1 is LNHDA and CDR2 is SQIVND in the germline V gene (reference sequence). The CDR3 totals 13 residues. V shed 6 bases, J shed 6 bases, and the junction held 8 bases outside the gene matches. The CDR3 loop is CASSADRESEQYF. The DNA for the CDR3 is TGTGCCAGTAGCGCCGACAGGGAGAGCGAGCAGTACTTC. The entire variable domain, with the rest obtained from reference TRBV19 and TRBJ2-7, is as follows: DGGITQSPKYLFRKEGQNVTLSCEQNLNHDAMYWYRQDPGQGLRLIYYSQIVNDFQKGDIAEGYSVSREKKESFPLTVTSAQKNPTAFYLCASSADRESEQYFGPGTRLTVT.

This clone was found once. CDR3 in DNA: TGTGCCAGCAGCTCCACAGTGGGGGGTCTCTGGGATAATTCACCCCTCCACTTT. Its protein is CASSSTVGGLWDNSPLHF. This chain uses TRBV7-6 with TRBJ1-6; possible D gene TRBD1, 5 bases. Germline V gene lookup returns CDR1 SGHVS and CDR2 FNYEAQ. V dropped 4 bases and J dropped 5 bases, with 21 bases sitting between them. The CDR3 runs to 18 residues. The full variable domain, its missing parts supplied by reference TRBV7-6 and TRBJ1-6, is GAGVSQSPRYKVTKRGQDVALRCDPISGHVSLYWYRQALGQGPEFLTYFNYEAQQDKSGLPNDRFSAERPEGSISTLTIQRTEQRDSAMYRCASSSTVGGLWDNSPLHFGNGTRLTVT.

This rearrangement joins TRBV28 to TRBJ1-2, with TRBD1 matching over 8 bases. Germline CDR1 and CDR2: MDHEN and SYDVKM. Unmatched junction bases numbered 5, after V lost 6 bases and J lost 2 bases. This CDR3 contains 14 residues. The CDR3 DNA reads as TGTGCCAGCAGCCAGGGACAGGCAAACTATGGCTACACCTTC. It specifies CASSQGQANYGYTF.

The rearrangement uses TRBV27 and TRBJ1-3, with D possibly matching TRBD1 (5 bases). V shed 0 bases and J shed 0 bases, with 9 bases lying between them. CDR3 length equals 16 residues. In germline, CDR1 is MNHEY, CDR2 SMNVEV (reference sequence). CDR3 DNA sequence: TGTGCCAGCAGTTTATCCGGCAGGGTCTCTGGAAACACCATATATTTT. Translating gives CASSLSGRVSGNTIYF.

The chain has TRBV6-6 and TRBJ2-5; 7 bases match TRBD1. Per germline, CDR1 MNHNY and CDR2 SVGAGI (reference sequence). The CDR3 has 15 amino acids. V was clipped by 3 bases and J by 9 bases; unmatched bases: 13. The CDR3 DNA reads TGTGCCAGCAGTTATCCGGGACAGCCAAAAAGGGCCCAGTACTTC. This translates into CASSYPGQPKRAQYF.

This clone was counted once. V and J are TRBV7-9 and TRBJ1-2; 7 bases line up with TRBD1. The CDR3 has 14 residues. The junction had 11 bases not matched to a gene; V was cut back by 5 bases and J by 8 bases. Germline V gives CDR1 SEHNR, CDR2 FQNEAQ (reference sequence). DNA for the CDR3: TGTGCCAGCAGCCCCTCGGACAGGCCGGGAGGCTACACCTTC. Translation gives CASSPSDRPGGYTF.

V is TRBV5-1 and J is TRBJ1-6, with 9 bases that match TRBD1. The germline V gene has CDR1 SGHRS and CDR2 YFSETQ. The V and J ends lost 4 bases and 0 bases, in that order; junction bases with no gene match: 8. This CDR3 is 18 amino acids long. CDR3 region: CASSLTGGSDSYNSPLHF. DNA of the CDR3: TGCGCCAGCAGCCTCACAGGGGGCTCTGACTCCTATAATTCACCCCTCCACTTT.

This chain uses TRBV7-8 with TRBJ1-5; a possible D gene is TRBD1 (6 bases). Trimming left V 1 base short and J 4 bases short, with 11 bases between. This CDR3 has 15 amino acids. Germline V gene data show CDR1 as SGHVS and CDR2 as FQNEAQ. CDR3 DNA sequence: TGTGCCAGCAGCTTAGTTACAGGGCAAAATCAGCCCCAGCATTTT. Translating it yields CASSLVTGQNQPQHF.

V gene TRBV7-9 combines with J gene TRBJ2-1, with 9 bases lining up with TRBD2. This CDR3 has 14 residues. The germline V gene has CDR1 SEHNR and CDR2 FQNEAQ (reference sequence). Germline trimming cut 5 bases from V and 5 bases from J; bases unmatched to any gene: 4. CDR3 bases: TGTGCCAGCAGCCGAGGGACTAGCAACAATGAGCAGTTCTTC. Translating gives CASSRGTSNNEQFF. The complete variable domain, with remaining parts taken from reference TRBV7-9 and TRBJ2-1, reads DTGVSQNPRHKITKRGQNVTFRCDPISEHNRLYWYRQTLGQGPEFLTYFQNEAQLEKSRLLSDRFSAERPKGSFSTLEIQRTEQGDSAMYLCASSRGTSNNEQFFGPGTRLTVL.

The chain employs TRBV28 and TRBJ2-7; D not certain. In germline, CDR1 is MDHEN, CDR2 SYDVKM. This CDR3 has 12 residues. V lost 6 bases, J lost 3 bases, and 9 bases lay in between. The CDR3 region is CASSGSGYEQYF. In DNA, the CDR3 is TGTGCCAGCAGCGGATCGGGCTACGAGCAGTACTTC.

The rearrangement uses TRBV19 and TRBJ1-2, with 10 bases lining up with TRBD1. This CDR3 has 17 amino acids. V lost 3 bases, J lost 4 bases, and 11 bases stayed unmatched. Germline CDR1 and CDR2: LNHDA and SQIVND (reference sequence). CDR3 bases: TGTGCCAGTAGTATCGGGACAGGGGCTGGTTACCGCTATGGCTACACCTTC. This encodes CASSIGTGAGYRYGYTF.

The rearrangement joins TRBV7-2 to TRBJ2-5; 7 nucleotides agree with TRBD1. The CDR3 is 14 residues long. V lost 3 bases and J lost 2; bases outside the gene matches: 3. The germline gives CDR1 SGHTA, CDR2 FQGNSA. The CDR3 protein is CASSFDRAQETQYF. In DNA form, the CDR3 reads TGTGCCAGCAGCTTCGACAGGGCACAAGAGACCCAGTACTTC.

The rearrangement joins TRBV6-6 to TRBJ2-7; D unresolved. The CDR3 has 14 amino acids. Looked up from germline, CDR1 is MNHNY and CDR2 is SVGAGI (reference sequence). Trimming cost V 4 bases and J 5 bases, with 15 bases left between them. The CDR3 loop is CASSFPPVVHEQYF. The CDR3 DNA reads TGTGCCAGCAGTTTTCCCCCGGTCGTCCACGAGCAGTACTTC.

This clone was seen a few times. This sequence joins TRBV5-1 and TRBJ1-5; TRBD1 matches 7 bases. The length of the CDR3 is 15 residues. Germline V gene lookup returns CDR1 SGHRS and CDR2 YFSETQ. V was clipped by 4 bases and J by 0 bases; unmatched bases: 4. CDR3 loop: CASSRGDSSNQPQHF. The CDR3 nucleotides are TGCGCCAGCAGCAGAGGGGACAGTAGCAATCAGCCCCAGCATTTT.

This clone appeared once. J is TRBJ2-3 and V is TRBV7-3; D gene uncertain. V was pared by 2 bases and J by 2 bases, with 11 bases between. This CDR3 is 15 amino acids long. Germline V gene lookup returns CDR1 SGHTA and CDR2 FQGTGA. The CDR3 reads CASSLVGQDTDTQYF. The CDR3 bases are TGTGCCAGCAGCTTAGTAGGTCAGGACACAGATACGCAGTATTTT.

The chain recombines TRBV2 with TRBJ2-5; TRBD2 matches 9 bases. The CDR3 contains 16 residues. The germline gives CDR1 SNHLY, CDR2 FYNNEI. Unmatched junction bases numbered 12, after V lost 6 bases and J lost 4 bases. CDR3 coding DNA: TGTGCCAGCAGCGCGGGAGGGGGACTAGCAGGAGAGACCCAGTACTTC. This translates into CASSAGGGLAGETQYF.

This rearrangement joins TRBV7-2 to TRBJ2-7; TRBD2 agrees at 10 bases. CDR1 is SGHTA, CDR2 FQGNSA, per germline. V lost 5 bases and J lost 4; bases outside the gene matches: 5. The CDR3 length is 14 residues. CDR3 bases: TGTGCCAGCAGCCTGGGACTAGCGTTTTACGAGCAGTACTTC. This encodes CASSLGLAFYEQYF.

This clone was seen more than once but under ten times. V gene TRBV9 combines with J gene TRBJ1-2; D perhaps matches TRBD1 (6 bases). The length of the CDR3 is 15 residues. The V end was cut by 3 bases, the J end by 3 bases, with 15 bases between. Germline V gene lookup returns CDR1 SGDLS and CDR2 YYNGEE. In DNA, the CDR3 is TGTGCCAGCAGCGCCGAGCGGGGGGGCTACTATGGCTACACCTTC. It translates to CASSAERGGYYGYTF.

The V and J genes are TRBV7-2 and TRBJ2-7, with D possibly being TRBD2 (6 bases). This CDR3 region has 15 residues. The germline V gene has CDR1 SGHTA and CDR2 FQGNSA. The ends were cut back, 1 base at V and 5 bases at J, with 15 bases in the middle. The CDR3 region has the DNA TGTGCCAGCAGCTTAGTTCGGGGGAGAAGCGACGAGCAGTACTTC. It codes for CASSLVRGRSDEQYF.